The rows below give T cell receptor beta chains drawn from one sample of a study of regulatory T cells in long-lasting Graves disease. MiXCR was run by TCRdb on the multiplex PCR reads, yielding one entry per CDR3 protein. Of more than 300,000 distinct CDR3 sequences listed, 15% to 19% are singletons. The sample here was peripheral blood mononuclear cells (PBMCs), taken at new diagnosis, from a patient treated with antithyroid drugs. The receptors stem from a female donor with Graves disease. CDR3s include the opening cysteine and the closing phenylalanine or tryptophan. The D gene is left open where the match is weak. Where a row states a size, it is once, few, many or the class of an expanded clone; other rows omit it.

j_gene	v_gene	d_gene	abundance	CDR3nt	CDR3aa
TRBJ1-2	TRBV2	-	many	TGTGCCAGCAGTGAAGCGCGTATGGACACTGATAACTATGGCTACACCTTC	CASSEARMDTDNYGYTF
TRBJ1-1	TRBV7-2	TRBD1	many	TGTGCCAGCAGCTCCTGGGACAGCGGGAACACTGAAGCTTTCTTT	CASSSWDSGNTEAFF
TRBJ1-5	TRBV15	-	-	TGTGCCACCAGCAGAGATTGGCGGGAGCCCACCAATCAGCCCCAGCATTTT	CATSRDWREPTNQPQHF
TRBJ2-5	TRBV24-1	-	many	TGTGCCACCAGTGACCTACAAGAGTTCCAAGAGACCCAGTACTTC	CATSDLQEFQETQYF
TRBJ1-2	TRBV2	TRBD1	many	TGTGCCAGCATTAGACAGGGGTTGGACTATGGCTACACCTTC	CASIRQGLDYGYTF
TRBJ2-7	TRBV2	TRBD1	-	TGTGCCAGCAGCGACAGGGTCTACGAGCAGTACTTC	CASSDRVYEQYF
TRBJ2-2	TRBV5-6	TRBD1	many	TGTGCCAGCAGCCACCGGACAGGGGGCCGATACACCGGGGAGCTGTTTTTT	CASSHRTGGRYTGELFF
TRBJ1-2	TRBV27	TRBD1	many	TGTGCCAGCAGCCAAGACAGGGACCTAAGCAACTATGGCTACACCTTC	CASSQDRDLSNYGYTF
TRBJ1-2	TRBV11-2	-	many	TGTGCCAGCAGCTTTATAGGTGGCTACACCTTC	CASSFIGGYTF
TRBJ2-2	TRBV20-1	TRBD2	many	TGCAGTGCTAGCTACGGGACTAGCGGGAGGAGGAACACCGGGGAGCTGTTTTTT	CSASYGTSGRRNTGELFF
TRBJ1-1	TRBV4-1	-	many	TGCGCCAGCAGCCCTTCCCGGGGGGGAACTGAAGCTTTCTTT	CASSPSRGGTEAFF
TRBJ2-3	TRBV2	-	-	TGTGCCAGCGGGGGAAGAGATACGCAGTATTTT	CASGGRDTQYF
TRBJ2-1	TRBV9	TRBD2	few	TGTGCCAGCAGCCCCGGACTAGCGGGTATGTCCTACAATGAGCAGTTCTTC	CASSPGLAGMSYNEQFF
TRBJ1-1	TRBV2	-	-	TGTGCCAGCAGTTCCACGACGGTCCTGAACACTGAAGCTTTCTTT	CASSSTTVLNTEAFF
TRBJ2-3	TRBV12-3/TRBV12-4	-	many	TGTGCCAGCAGTCCAGGCTCCTCGGATACGCAGTATTTT	CASSPGSSDTQYF